What follows describes a single T cell receptor beta chain. The source of the sample is a study of T cell repertoires in cytomegalovirus infection. One entry per CDR3 protein, called by TCRdb with MiXCR from the reads. The profile shows roughly 140,000 distinct CDR3 sequences, roughly a quarter of them singletons. V lost 3 bases and J 0 bases, leaving 12 bases between the germline ends. Looked up from germline, CDR1 is SGHDT and CDR2 is YYEEEE. The CDR3 consists of 15 residues. The chain links TRBV5-6 to TRBJ1-2; unclear D gene. The specimen sequenced was PBMCs. The receptor was isolated from a human donor in good health (CMV status not recorded). Some clones in this sample may be carry-over from other donors' samples. The CDR3 spells CASSSSPEANYGYTF. CDR3 in DNA: TGTGCCAGCAGCTCCTCCCCAGAAGCTAACTATGGCTACACCTTC.